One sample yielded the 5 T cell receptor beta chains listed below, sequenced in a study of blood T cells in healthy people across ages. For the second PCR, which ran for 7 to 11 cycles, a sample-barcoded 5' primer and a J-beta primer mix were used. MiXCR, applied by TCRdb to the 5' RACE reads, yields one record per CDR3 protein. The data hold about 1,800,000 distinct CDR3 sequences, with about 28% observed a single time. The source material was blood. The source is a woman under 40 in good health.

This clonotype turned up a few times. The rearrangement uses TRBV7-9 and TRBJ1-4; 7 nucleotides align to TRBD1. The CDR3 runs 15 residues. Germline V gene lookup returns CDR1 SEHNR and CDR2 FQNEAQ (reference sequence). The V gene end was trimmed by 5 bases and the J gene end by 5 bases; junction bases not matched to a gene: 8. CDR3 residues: CASSPTGFGNEKLFF. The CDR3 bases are TGTGCCAGCAGCCCGACAGGGTTCGGGAATGAAAAACTGTTTTTT.

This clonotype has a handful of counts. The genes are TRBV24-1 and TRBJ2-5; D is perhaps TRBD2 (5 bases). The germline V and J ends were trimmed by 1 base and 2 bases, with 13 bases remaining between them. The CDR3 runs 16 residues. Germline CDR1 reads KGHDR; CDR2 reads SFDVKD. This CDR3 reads CATSDLWLAQQETQYF. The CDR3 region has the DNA TGTGCCACCAGTGATTTATGGCTAGCCCAGCAAGAGACCCAGTACTTC.

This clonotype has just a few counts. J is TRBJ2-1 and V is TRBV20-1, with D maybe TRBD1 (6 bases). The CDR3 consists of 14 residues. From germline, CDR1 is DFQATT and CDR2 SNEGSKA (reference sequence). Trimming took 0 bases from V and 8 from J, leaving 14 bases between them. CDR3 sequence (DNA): TGCAGTGCTAGAGAGAGGACAGCCGTCGATGAGCAGTTCTTC. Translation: CSARERTAVDEQFF.

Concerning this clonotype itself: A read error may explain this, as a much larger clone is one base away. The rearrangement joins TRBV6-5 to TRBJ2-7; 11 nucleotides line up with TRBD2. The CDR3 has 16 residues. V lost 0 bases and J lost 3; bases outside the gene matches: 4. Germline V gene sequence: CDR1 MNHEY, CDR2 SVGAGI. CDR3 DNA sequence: TGTGCCAGCAGTTACTCTTGTACTAGCGGGGGCTACGAGCAGTACTTC. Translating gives CASSYSCTSGGYEQYF.

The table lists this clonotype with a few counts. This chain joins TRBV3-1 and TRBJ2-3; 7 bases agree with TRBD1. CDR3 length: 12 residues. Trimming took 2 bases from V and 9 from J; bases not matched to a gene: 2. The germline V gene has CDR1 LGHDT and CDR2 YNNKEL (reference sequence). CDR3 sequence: CASSQLQGTQYF. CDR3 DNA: TGTGCCAGCAGCCAACTACAGGGGACGCAGTATTTT.